Listed here are 10 T cell receptor beta chains from one sample, sequenced in a study of identifying expanded T cells in peripheral blood. Measured with immunoSEQ multiplex PCR; TCRdb has only the in-frame clones, and not every one. The table has approximately 86,000 clones, approximately 85% seen once; the top ten hold 3.5% to 5%. Sample: blood. The receptor set was obtained from a person between 18 and 75 years old in good health.

The chain combines TRBV5-1 with TRBJ1-1, with D possibly matching TRBD1 (5 bases). CDR1 is SGHRS, CDR2 YFSETQ, per germline. Trimming removed 4 bases at V and 4 bases at J, with 14 bases between. This CDR3 has 14 residues. Here the CDR3 DNA reads TGCGCCAGCAGCGCTCGGAGGGGAGGCACTGAAGCTTTCTTT. Protein sequence: CASSARRGGTEAFF.

The rearrangement links TRBV10-1 to TRBJ1-2, with D unresolved. V lost 3 bases to trimming and J lost 1 base, with 12 bases between them. This CDR3 has 15 amino acids. Germline CDR1 and CDR2: WNHNN and SYGVQD (reference sequence). CDR3 sequence reads: CASSDVNRVNYGYTF. The CDR3 region has the DNA TGCGCCAGCAGTGATGTAAATCGGGTTAACTATGGCTACACCTTC.

The rearrangement uses TRBV6-6 and TRBJ1-1; no definite D call. The CDR3 is 14 amino acids. Trimming pared 3 bases from V and 8 bases from J, leaving 16 bases between. In germline, CDR1 is MNHNY, CDR2 SVGAGI (reference sequence). CDR3 nucleotides: TGTGCCAGCAGTTATGAGCTGGGTGGCGCCGAAGCTTTCTTT. Encoded protein: CASSYELGGAEAFF.

The chain combines TRBV18 with TRBJ1-2, with D perhaps matching TRBD1 (6 bases). This CDR3 region has 14 residues. Germline V gene data show CDR1 as KGHSH and CDR2 as LQKENI. V dropped 0 bases and J dropped 7 bases, with 12 bases sitting between them. The CDR3 reads CASSPPAGAGGYTF. CDR3 sequence (DNA): TGTGCCAGCTCACCACCGGCAGGGGCAGGTGGCTACACCTTC.

Points on this clone: At one of its ends the junction is not consistent with the germline gene, which may arise from a read error. Other DNA sequences in the same sample also yield this CDR3. The genes are TRBV27 and TRBJ1-5; D is uncertain. Germline loops: CDR1 MNHEY, CDR2 SMNVEV (reference sequence). CDR3 length equals 13 residues. The CDR3 spells CASSLVGAQPQHF. The CDR3, as DNA: TGTGCTAGCAGTTTGGTCGGTGCTCAGCCCCAGCATTTT.

This clone was seen a few times. The chain couples TRBV11-3 to TRBJ1-1, with D possibly matching TRBD1 (6 bases). The CDR3 loop spans 18 amino acids. The germline CDR1 and CDR2 sequences are SGHNT and YENEEA. The V gene lost 2 bases and the J gene lost 0 bases, with 19 bases spanning the gap. The CDR3 sequence is CASSLNQGGSIMNTEAFF. The DNA for the CDR3 is TGTGCCAGCAGCTTAAATCAAGGGGGATCAATCATGAACACTGAAGCTTTCTTT.

The genes are TRBV5-6 and TRBJ1-6, with 9 bases matching TRBD1. Trimming at V came to 4 bases and at J to 4 bases, leaving 3 bases not matched to a gene. CDR3 length: 15 amino acids. Germline CDR1 and CDR2: SGHDT and YYEEEE. Here the CDR3 DNA reads TGTGCCAGCAGCCCGACAGGGGGGTATAATTCACCCCTCCACTTT. Protein: CASSPTGGYNSPLHF. Based on the CDR3 plus reference TRBV5-6 and TRBJ1-6, the full variable domain is DAGVTQSPTHLIKTRGQQVTLRCSPKSGHDTVSWYQQALGQGPQFIFQYYEEEERQRGNFPDRFSGHQFPNYSSELNVNALLLGDSALYLCASSPTGGYNSPLHFGNGTRLTVT.

This clone occurred once. This CDR3 reads CATQPRGARYEQYF. Here the CDR3 DNA reads TGTGCCACCCAACCCCGGGGGGCGCGATACGAGCAGTACTTC. The chain employs TRBV27 and TRBJ2-7; weak D call: TRBD2 (7 bases). The CDR3 runs 14 residues. V was clipped by 10 bases and J by 4 bases, with 20 bases between them. CDR1 is MNHEY and CDR2 is SMNVEV in the germline V gene (reference sequence).

This chain links TRBV6-5 with TRBJ2-7; 8 bases match TRBD2. The CDR3 runs 13 residues. V gave up 7 bases and J gave up 5 bases; unmatched junction bases: 7. Germline V CDR1 and CDR2: MNHEY, SVGAGI. CDR3 nucleotides: TGTGCCAGCACCCCCCGGGGGGGCAACGAGCAGTACTTC. Its translation is CASTPRGGNEQYF.

V and J are TRBV6-5 and TRBJ1-2, with D uncertain. V was cut by 6 bases and J by 5 bases, with 7 bases left in between. Germline V gene lookup returns CDR1 MNHEY and CDR2 SVGAGI. CDR3 length: 11 residues. The CDR3 here is CASRDEYGYTF. CDR3 DNA: TGTGCCAGCAGGGACGAATATGGCTACACCTTC.